This passage covers 14 T cell receptor beta chains from one sample sequenced in a study of T cell changes during pregnancy in multiple sclerosis. Using immunoSEQ multiplex PCR, the repertoire was profiled, and TCRdb retains in-frame clones only, with some absent. The data show more than 50,000 clones, approximately 90% seen once. Source: peripheral blood, taken in the first trimester of pregnancy. Receptors originate from a female donor with multiple sclerosis, enrolled in a pregnancy study.

V gene TRBV2 combines with J gene TRBJ2-7, with 7 nucleotides matching TRBD2. With 6 bases clipped from V and 7 bases from J, the junction kept 12 bases outside the gene matches. The CDR3 is 14 amino acids. The V gene's germline CDR1 is SNHLY and CDR2 FYNNEI. CDR3 residues: CASSLRAFGREQYF. In DNA, the CDR3 is TGTGCCAGCAGCCTCCGGGCGTTCGGGAGGGAGCAGTACTTC.

The J gene is TRBJ1-5, the V gene TRBV28; D gene uncertain. V was trimmed by 5 bases and J by 7 bases, leaving 12 bases between them. The CDR3 is made up of 13 amino acids. The V gene's germline CDR1 is MDHEN and CDR2 SYDVKM. DNA of the CDR3: TGTGCCAGCAGTGAGGGTTCGGGCCAGCCCCAGCATTTT. It yields the protein CASSEGSGQPQHF.

V and J are TRBV29-1 and TRBJ2-7; a weak D match, TRBD1 (6 bases). Germline CDR1 SQVTM, CDR2 ANQGSEA. The CDR3 spans 12 residues. V was clipped by 4 bases and J by 6 bases, with 13 bases between them. DNA for the CDR3: TGCAGCGTTGTAGGTCAGGGGAGCGAGCAGTACTTC. Translated: CSVVGQGSEQYF.

The chain carries TRBV27 and TRBJ2-1, with TRBD2 matching over 9 bases. Looked up from germline, CDR1 is MNHEY and CDR2 is SMNVEV (reference sequence). V was clipped by 2 bases and J by 0 bases; unmatched bases: 8. The CDR3 is 18 amino acids. The CDR3, as DNA: TGTGCCAGCAGTTTAGTCCGTAGCGGGAGTGTCTCCTACAATGAGCAGTTCTTC. Translating gives CASSLVRSGSVSYNEQFF.

This chain links TRBV19 with TRBJ1-1; a possible D gene is TRBD1 (5 bases). Germline CDR1 reads LNHDA; CDR2 reads SQIVND (reference sequence). Trimming stripped 6 bases from V and 11 bases from J, with 16 bases between. This CDR3 comprises 12 residues. The CDR3 nucleotides read TGTGCCAGTAGCCCCGGCGGGACCGGGGCTTTCTTT. This sequence encodes CASSPGGTGAFF.

The rearrangement joins TRBV19 to TRBJ1-1, with TRBD1 as a possible D gene (5 bases). The CDR3 sequence is 12 residues long. In germline, CDR1 is LNHDA, CDR2 SQIVND (reference sequence). The V gene lost 4 bases and the J gene lost 6 bases, with 9 bases spanning the gap. This CDR3 reads CASSKDISEAFF. CDR3 in DNA: TGTGCCAGTAGTAAGGACATCTCTGAAGCTTTCTTT.

The chain is built from TRBV9 and TRBJ2-7; 10 bases match TRBD1. There are 15 residues in the CDR3. Germline CDR1 is SGDLS and CDR2 is YYNGEE. Losses at the gene ends were 3 bases for V and 5 bases for J; bases not matched to a gene: 8. CDR3 sequence (DNA): TGTGCCAGCAGCGCTTGGACAGGGGGGTCCCACGAGCAGTACTTC. It translates to CASSAWTGGSHEQYF.

This sequence joins TRBV19 and TRBJ1-5; the match to TRBD1 covers 10 bases. The V gene end was trimmed by 10 bases and the J gene end by 2 bases; junction bases not matched to a gene: 11. This CDR3 is built from 16 residues. CDR1 and CDR2 from the germline V gene are LNHDA and SQIVND (reference sequence). In nucleotides, the CDR3 is TGTGCCACTTCCTTGCGACAGGGGGCCCGCAATCAGCCCCAGCATTTT. Protein sequence: CATSLRQGARNQPQHF.

The genes are TRBV27 and TRBJ1-3, with TRBD1 matching over 9 bases. This CDR3 spans 17 amino acids. V shed 4 bases, J shed 2 bases, and the junction held 9 bases outside the gene matches. Germline V gene lookup returns CDR1 MNHEY and CDR2 SMNVEV (reference sequence). CDR3 coding DNA: TGTGCCAGCAGTTACCGACAGGGGGAGTCTCCTGGAAACACCATATATTTT. This sequence encodes CASSYRQGESPGNTIYF.

The chain carries TRBV5-4 and TRBJ2-3; D not resolved. The germline V gene encodes CDR1 SGHNT and CDR2 YYREEE (reference sequence). The CDR3 consists of 13 residues. The ends were cut back, 1 base at V and 0 bases at J, with 3 bases in the middle. CDR3 loop: CASSLLSTDTQYF. CDR3 DNA sequence: TGTGCCAGCAGCTTGCTAAGCACAGATACGCAGTATTTT. Variable domain in full (rest from reference TRBV5-4 and TRBJ2-3): ETGVTQSPTHLIKTRGQQVTLRCSSQSGHNTVSWYQQALGQGPQFIFQYYREEENGRGNFPPRFSGLQFPNYSSELNVNALELDDSALYLCASSLLSTDTQYFGPGTRLTVL.

The rearrangement uses TRBV5-1 and TRBJ1-5; TRBD1 matches 8 bases. J gave up 2 bases and V 3 bases, and 1 base lay outside the gene matches. There are 14 residues in the CDR3. In germline, CDR1 is SGHRS, CDR2 YFSETQ. CDR3 coding DNA: TGCGCCAGCAGCTCGGGACAGGGCAATCAGCCCCAGCATTTT. Protein product: CASSSGQGNQPQHF. Supplemented by reference TRBV5-1 and TRBJ1-5, the full variable domain reads KAGVTQTPRYLIKTRGQQVTLSCSPISGHRSVSWYQQTPGQGLQFLFEYFSETQRNKGNFPGRFSGRQFSNSRSEMNVSTLELGDSALYLCASSSGQGNQPQHFGDGTRLSIL.

The chain couples TRBV19 to TRBJ1-2; 10 bases fit TRBD1. The V gene's germline CDR1 is LNHDA and CDR2 SQIVND (reference sequence). After removal of 9 bases from V and 1 base from J, the junction contained 11 bases not matched to a gene. The CDR3 contains 16 residues. CDR3 in amino acids: CASHPGQGIYNYGYTF. The CDR3 DNA reads TGTGCCAGCCACCCGGGACAGGGGATTTATAACTATGGCTACACCTTC.

This chain links TRBV7-9 with TRBJ2-5; a possible D gene is TRBD1 (6 bases). V dropped 6 bases and J dropped 4 bases, with 12 bases sitting between them. Germline V gives CDR1 SEHNR, CDR2 FQNEAQ (reference sequence). The CDR3 covers 13 residues. The DNA of the CDR3 is TGTGCCAGCAGGTCTGGGGGCCGAGAGACCCAGTACTTC. Translating gives CASRSGGRETQYF. Together with reference TRBV7-9 and TRBJ2-5, the CDR3 gives the full variable domain: DTGVSQNPRHKITKRGQNVTFRCDPISEHNRLYWYRQTLGQGPEFLTYFQNEAQLEKSRLLSDRFSAERPKGSFSTLEIQRTEQGDSAMYLCASRSGGRETQYFGPGTRLLVL.

The chain employs TRBV7-9 and TRBJ2-2; TRBD1 matches 8 bases. Germline assignment: CDR1 SEHNR and CDR2 FQNEAQ (reference sequence). V lost 5 bases to trimming and J lost 5 bases; unmatched junction nucleotides: 10. The CDR3 extends over 16 amino acids. CDR3 amino acids: CASSRPGQASTGELFF. The CDR3 DNA follows: TGTGCCAGCAGCCGTCCGGGACAGGCTTCTACCGGGGAGCTGTTTTTT.